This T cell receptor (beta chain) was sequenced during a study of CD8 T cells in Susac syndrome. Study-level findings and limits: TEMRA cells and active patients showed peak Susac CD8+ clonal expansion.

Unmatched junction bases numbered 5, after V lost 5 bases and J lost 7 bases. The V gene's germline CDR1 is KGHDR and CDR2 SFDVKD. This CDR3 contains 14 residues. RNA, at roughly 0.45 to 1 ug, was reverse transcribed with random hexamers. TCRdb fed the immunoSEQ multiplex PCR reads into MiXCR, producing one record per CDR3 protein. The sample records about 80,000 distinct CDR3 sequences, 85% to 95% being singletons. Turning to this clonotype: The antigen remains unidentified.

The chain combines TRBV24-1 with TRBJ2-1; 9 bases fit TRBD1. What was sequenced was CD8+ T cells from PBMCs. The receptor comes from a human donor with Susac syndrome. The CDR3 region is CATSAPGQGNEQFF. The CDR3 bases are TGTGCCACCAGTGCCCCTGGACAGGGGAATGAGCAGTTCTTC.